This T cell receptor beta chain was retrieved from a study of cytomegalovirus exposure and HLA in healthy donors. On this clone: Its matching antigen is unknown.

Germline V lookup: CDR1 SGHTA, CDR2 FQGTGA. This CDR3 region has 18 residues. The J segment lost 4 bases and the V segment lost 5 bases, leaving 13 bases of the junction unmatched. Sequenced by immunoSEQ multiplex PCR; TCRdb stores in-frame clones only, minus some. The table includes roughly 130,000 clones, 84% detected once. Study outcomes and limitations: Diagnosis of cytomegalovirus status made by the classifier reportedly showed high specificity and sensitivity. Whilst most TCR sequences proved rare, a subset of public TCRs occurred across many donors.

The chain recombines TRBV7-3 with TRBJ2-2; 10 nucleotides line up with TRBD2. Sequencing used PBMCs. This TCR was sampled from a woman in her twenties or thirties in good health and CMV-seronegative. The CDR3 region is CASSPRGGAGGFTGELFF. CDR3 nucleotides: TGTGCCAGCAGCCCGCGCGGGGGAGCGGGGGGGTTCACCGGGGAGCTGTTTTTT.